The rows below give T cell receptor beta chains drawn from one sample of a study of response to subunit inactivated influenza vaccine. Via MiXCR, TCRdb re-called the RT-PCR reads, giving one row per CDR3 protein. The repertoire has some 600,000 distinct CDR3 sequences, around 15% of them found once; the top ten carry 6.5% to 8%. The specimen comprised PBMCs from blood, sampled less than 15 days before vaccination. Receptors were obtained from a man aged 45-60 years who received an inactivated influenza vaccine. Each CDR3 is given with its conserved first and last residue. The order of the fields is D gene, clone size, V gene, J gene, CDR3 protein, CDR3 DNA. A D gene is named only where the DNA matches it firmly. Rows give clone size only sometimes, using once, few, many, or a class for an expanded clone.

>.|few|TRBV12-3/TRBV12-4|TRBJ2-1
CASLGHSGDSYNEQFF
TGTGCCAGCCTAGGACACTCTGGGGACTCCTACAATGAGCAGTTCTTC
>.|many|TRBV6-1|TRBJ2-7
CASSPPPGHPTYEQYF
TGTGCCAGCAGCCCCCCACCGGGACACCCAACCTACGAGCAGTACTTC
>.|.|TRBV4-2|TRBJ2-1
CASSQDRAPADHNEQFF
TGTGCCAGCAGCCAAGATAGGGCCCCAGCGGACCACAATGAGCAGTTCTTC
>.|few|TRBV6-1|TRBJ2-1
CASRFRDTYNEQFF
TGTGCCAGCAGATTCCGGGACACCTACAATGAGCAGTTCTTC
>.|.|TRBV10-1|TRBJ2-7
CASSEVVYYEQYF
TGCGCCAGCAGTGAGGTAGTTTATTACGAGCAGTACTTC
>.|.|TRBV6-2/TRBV6-3|TRBJ1-5
CASSPDRERNQPQHF
TGTGCCAGCAGTCCCGACAGAGAGCGCAATCAGCCCCAGCATTTT
>.|.|TRBV29-1|TRBJ2-4
CSVRLLSRNIQYF
TGCAGCGTCAGACTACTTTCTAGGAACATTCAGTACTTC
>.|once|TRBV5-5|TRBJ1-5
CASSFTLGNQPQHF
TGTGCCAGCAGCTTCACCCTAGGGAATCAGCCCCAGCATTTT
>.|few|TRBV7-3|TRBJ2-3
CASSTPDPPHTQYF
TGTGCCAGCAGCACCCCGGACCCGCCGCATACGCAGTATTTT
>.|.|TRBV19|TRBJ1-1
CASSPTPGFPTEAFF
TGTGCCAGTAGTCCAACCCCGGGGTTTCCAACTGAAGCTTTCTTT
>.|.|TRBV29-1|TRBJ2-1
CSGRIGGSYNEQFF
TGCAGCGGGAGGATCGGGGGCTCCTACAATGAGCAGTTCTTC
>.|many|TRBV29-1|TRBJ1-1
CSVEDGGRTEAFF
TGCAGCGTTGAAGATGGGGGGAGGACTGAAGCTTTCTTT
>TRBD2|many|TRBV28|TRBJ2-1
CASSTVAGGPYNEQFF
TGTGCCAGCAGTACCGTGGCGGGAGGGCCTTACAATGAGCAGTTCTTC
>.|.|TRBV20-1|TRBJ2-6
CSARVPLYGSGANVLTF
TGCAGTGCTAGAGTACCTCTTTACGGCTCTGGGGCCAACGTCCTGACTTTC
>.|.|TRBV14|TRBJ2-3
CASSQALVDTQYF
TGTGCCAGCAGCCAAGCTCTCGTAGATACGCAGTATTTT
>TRBD2|.|TRBV9|TRBJ2-5
CASSRAGTSGSGETQYF
TGTGCCAGCAGCCGTGCCGGGACTAGCGGGAGCGGAGAGACCCAGTACTTC
>.|few|TRBV6-1|TRBJ2-6
CASSPPVGANVLTF
TGTGCCAGCAGCCCCCCCGTAGGGGCCAACGTCCTGACTTTC
>TRBD1|few|TRBV12-3/TRBV12-4|TRBJ2-3
CASSLGDSVSDTQYF
TGTGCCAGCAGTTTAGGGGACAGTGTGTCAGATACGCAGTATTTT
>TRBD1|.|TRBV11-2|TRBJ1-1
CASSLGDSYTEAFF
TGTGCCAGCAGCTTAGGGGACAGTTACACTGAAGCTTTCTTT
>.|few|TRBV10-3|TRBJ2-1
CAISESEWGSSNEQFF
TGTGCCATCAGTGAGTCGGAGTGGGGTTCGTCCAATGAGCAGTTCTTC
>.|few|TRBV7-8|TRBJ2-2
CASSLVFHYPSPNTGELFF
TGTGCCAGCAGCTTAGTTTTTCACTATCCTTCTCCGAACACCGGGGAGCTGTTTTTT
>TRBD2|.|TRBV29-1|TRBJ2-3
CSVVPSGTTTTDTQYF
TGCAGCGTTGTCCCTAGCGGGACCACGACCACAGATACGCAGTATTTT